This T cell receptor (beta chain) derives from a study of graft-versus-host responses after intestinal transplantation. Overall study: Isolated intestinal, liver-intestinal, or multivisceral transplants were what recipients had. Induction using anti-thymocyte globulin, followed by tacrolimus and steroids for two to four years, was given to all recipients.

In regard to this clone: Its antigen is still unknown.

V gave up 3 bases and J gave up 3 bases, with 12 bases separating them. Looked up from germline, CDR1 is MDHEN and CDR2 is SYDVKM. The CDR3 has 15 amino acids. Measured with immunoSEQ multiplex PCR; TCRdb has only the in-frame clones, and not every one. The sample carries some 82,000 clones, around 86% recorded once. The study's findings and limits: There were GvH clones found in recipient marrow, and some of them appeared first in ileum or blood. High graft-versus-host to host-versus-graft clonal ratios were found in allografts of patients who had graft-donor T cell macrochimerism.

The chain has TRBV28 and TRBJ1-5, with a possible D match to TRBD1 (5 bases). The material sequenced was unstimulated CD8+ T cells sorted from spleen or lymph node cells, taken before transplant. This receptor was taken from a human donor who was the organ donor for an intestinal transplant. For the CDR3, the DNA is TGTGCCAGCAGTTTTCCGACAGACTACAATCAGCCCCAGCATTTT. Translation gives CASSFPTDYNQPQHF.